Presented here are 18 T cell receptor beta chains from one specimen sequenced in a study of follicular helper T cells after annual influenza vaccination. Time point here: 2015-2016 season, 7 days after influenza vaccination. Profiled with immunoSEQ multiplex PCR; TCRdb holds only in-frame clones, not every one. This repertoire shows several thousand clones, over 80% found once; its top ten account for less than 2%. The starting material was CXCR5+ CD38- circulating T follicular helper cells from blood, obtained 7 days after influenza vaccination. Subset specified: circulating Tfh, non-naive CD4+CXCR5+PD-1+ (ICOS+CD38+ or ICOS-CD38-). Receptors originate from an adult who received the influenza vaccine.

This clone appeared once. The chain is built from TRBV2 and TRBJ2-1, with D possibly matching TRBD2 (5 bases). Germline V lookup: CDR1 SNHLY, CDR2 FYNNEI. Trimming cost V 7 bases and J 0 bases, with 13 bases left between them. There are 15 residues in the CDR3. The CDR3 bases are TGTGCCAGCAAAACTACTAGTGCCTCCTACAATGAGCAGTTCTTC. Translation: CASKTTSASYNEQFF.

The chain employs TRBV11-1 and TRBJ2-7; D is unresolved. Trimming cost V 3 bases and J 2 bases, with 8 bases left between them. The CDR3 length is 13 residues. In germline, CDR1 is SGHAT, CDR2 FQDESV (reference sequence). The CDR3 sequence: CASSLGRTYEQYF. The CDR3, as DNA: TGTGCCAGCAGCTTGGGCAGGACCTACGAGCAGTACTTC.

Here the CDR3 reads CASINGGNTEAFF. In nucleotides, the CDR3 is TGCGCCAGCATTAATGGTGGGAACACTGAAGCTTTCTTT. This chain connects TRBV10-2 to TRBJ1-1; D is unresolved. The V gene lost 7 bases and the J gene lost 1 base, with 10 bases spanning the gap. This CDR3 is built from 13 residues. Germline V gives CDR1 WSHSY, CDR2 SAAADI.

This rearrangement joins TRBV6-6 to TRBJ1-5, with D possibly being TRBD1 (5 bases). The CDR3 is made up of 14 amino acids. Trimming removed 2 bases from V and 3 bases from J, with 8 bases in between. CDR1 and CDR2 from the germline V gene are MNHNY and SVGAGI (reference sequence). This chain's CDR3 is CASSYTGPNQPQHF. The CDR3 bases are TGTGCCAGCAGTTACACGGGGCCCAATCAGCCCCAGCATTTT.

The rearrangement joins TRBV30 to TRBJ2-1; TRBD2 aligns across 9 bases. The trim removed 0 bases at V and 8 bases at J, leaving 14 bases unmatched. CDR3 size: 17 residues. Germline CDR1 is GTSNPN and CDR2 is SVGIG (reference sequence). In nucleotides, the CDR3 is TGTGCCTGGAGTGTACCGGCTAGCGGGATGAGAGGGTATGAGCAGTTCTTC. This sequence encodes CAWSVPASGMRGYEQFF. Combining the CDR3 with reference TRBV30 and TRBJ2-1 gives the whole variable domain SQTIHQWPATLVQPVGSPLSLECTVEGTSNPNLYWYRQAAGRGLQLLFYSVGIGQISSEVPQNLSASRPQDRQFILSSKKLLLSDSGFYLCAWSVPASGMRGYEQFFGPGTRLTVL.

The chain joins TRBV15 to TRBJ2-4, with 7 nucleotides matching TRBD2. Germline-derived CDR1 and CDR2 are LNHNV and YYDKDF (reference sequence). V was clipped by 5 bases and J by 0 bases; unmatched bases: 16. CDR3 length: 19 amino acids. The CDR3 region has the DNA TGTGCCACCAGCCGCCGGCCTCCCGGGGGGATACTAGCCAAAAACATTCAGTACTTC. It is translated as CATSRRPPGGILAKNIQYF. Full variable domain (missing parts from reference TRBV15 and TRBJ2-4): DAMVIQNPRYQVTQFGKPVTLSCSQTLNHNVMYWYQQKSSQAPKLLFHYYDKDFNNEADTPDNFQSRRPNTSFCFLDIRSPGLGDTAMYLCATSRRPPGGILAKNIQYFGAGTRLSVL.

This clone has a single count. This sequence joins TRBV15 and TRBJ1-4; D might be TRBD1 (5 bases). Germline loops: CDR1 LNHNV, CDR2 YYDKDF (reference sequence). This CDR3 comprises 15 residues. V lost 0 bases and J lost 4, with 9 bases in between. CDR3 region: CATSRDRQSNEKLFF. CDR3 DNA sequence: TGTGCCACCAGCAGAGATAGACAGAGTAATGAAAAACTGTTTTTT.

CDR3 DNA sequence: TGTGCCAGCAGCGTAACGGGCACAGATACGCAGTATTTT. Translated, it gives CASSVTGTDTQYF. The J gene is TRBJ2-3, the V gene TRBV11-2; D ambiguous. V was trimmed by 5 bases and J by 1 base, leaving 7 bases between them. There are 13 residues in the CDR3. The V gene's germline CDR1 is SGHAT and CDR2 FQNNGV. The whole variable domain, remainder taken from reference TRBV11-2 and TRBJ2-3, is EAGVAQSPRYKIIEKRQSVAFWCNPISGHATLYWYQQILGQGPKLLIQFQNNGVVDDSQLPKDRFSAERLKGVDSTLKIQPAKLEDSAVYLCASSVTGTDTQYFGPGTRLTVL.

The CDR3 loop is CASSQGRGRAGTQYF. The DNA for the CDR3 is TGTGCCAGCAGCCAGGGCAGGGGGCGTGCGGGCACGCAGTATTTT. The J gene is TRBJ2-3, the V gene TRBV5-8, with 8 nucleotides matching TRBD1. Germline assignment: CDR1 SGHTS and CDR2 YDEGEE. This CDR3 is built from 15 residues. V shed 4 bases, J shed 9 bases, and the junction held 13 bases outside the gene matches.

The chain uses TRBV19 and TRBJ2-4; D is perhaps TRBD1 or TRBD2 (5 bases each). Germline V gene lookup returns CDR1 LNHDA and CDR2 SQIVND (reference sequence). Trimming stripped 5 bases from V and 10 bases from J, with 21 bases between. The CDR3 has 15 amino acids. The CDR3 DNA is TGTGCCAGTAGTGGTAAATTTGGGGACCGACTAATTCAGTACTTC. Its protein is CASSGKFGDRLIQYF.

The CDR3, as DNA: TGTGCCAGCAGTTTAACCGGATGGACAGCCCTCGAAAACATGAACACTGAAGCTTTCTTT. Translated, it gives CASSLTGWTALENMNTEAFF. The rearrangement links TRBV27 to TRBJ1-1; D may be TRBD1 (6 bases). With 2 bases removed from V and 0 bases from J, the gap between germline ends came to 25 bases. The CDR3 is 20 residues long. Per germline, CDR1 MNHEY and CDR2 SMNVEV (reference sequence).

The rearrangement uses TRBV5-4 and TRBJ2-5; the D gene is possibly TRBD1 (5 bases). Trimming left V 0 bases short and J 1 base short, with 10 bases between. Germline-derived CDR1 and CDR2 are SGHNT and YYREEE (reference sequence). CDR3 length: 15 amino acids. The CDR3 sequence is CASSLGQLTQETQYF. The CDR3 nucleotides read TGTGCCAGCAGCTTGGGACAGCTGACCCAAGAGACCCAGTACTTC.

Written as DNA, the CDR3 is TGTGCCAGTAGTATCGGCCCAGATACGCAGTATTTT. This sequence encodes CASSIGPDTQYF. This chain links TRBV19 with TRBJ2-3; D remains ambiguous. The CDR3 has 12 amino acids. Trimming took off 3 bases at V and 4 bases at J, with 5 bases between the two ends. Germline V gene lookup returns CDR1 LNHDA and CDR2 SQIVND (reference sequence).

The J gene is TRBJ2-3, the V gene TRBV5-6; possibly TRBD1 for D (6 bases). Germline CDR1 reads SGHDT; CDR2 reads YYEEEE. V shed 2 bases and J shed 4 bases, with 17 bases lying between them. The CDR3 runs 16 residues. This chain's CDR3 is CASSFRAGVLADTQYF. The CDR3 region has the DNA TGTGCCAGCAGCTTTCGGGCAGGGGTGTTGGCAGATACGCAGTATTTT.

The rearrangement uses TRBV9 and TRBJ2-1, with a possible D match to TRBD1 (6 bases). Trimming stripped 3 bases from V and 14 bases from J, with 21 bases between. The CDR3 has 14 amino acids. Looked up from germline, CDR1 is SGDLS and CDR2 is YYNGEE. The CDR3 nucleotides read TGTGCCAGCAGCGGAAACAGGGCCTTGGGGGAGAAGTTCTTC. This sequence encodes CASSGNRALGEKFF.

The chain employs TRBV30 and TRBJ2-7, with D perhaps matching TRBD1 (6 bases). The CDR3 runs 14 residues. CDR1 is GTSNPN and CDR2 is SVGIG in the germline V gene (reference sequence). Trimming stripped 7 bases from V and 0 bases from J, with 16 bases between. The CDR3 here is CASNRVLSSYEQYF. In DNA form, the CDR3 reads TGTGCCTCAAACAGGGTCTTGAGCTCCTACGAGCAGTACTTC.

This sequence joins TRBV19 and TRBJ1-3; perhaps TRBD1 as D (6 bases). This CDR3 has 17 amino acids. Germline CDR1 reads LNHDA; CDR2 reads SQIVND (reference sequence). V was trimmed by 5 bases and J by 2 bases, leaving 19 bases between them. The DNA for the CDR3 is TGTGCCAGTAGTTTTAATACAGGGCTCTCCACTGGAAACACCATATATTTT. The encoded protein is CASSFNTGLSTGNTIYF.

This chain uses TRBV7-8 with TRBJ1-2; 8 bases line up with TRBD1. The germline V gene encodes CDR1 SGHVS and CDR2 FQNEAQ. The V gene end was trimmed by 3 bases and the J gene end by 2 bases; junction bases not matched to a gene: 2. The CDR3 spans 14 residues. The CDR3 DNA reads TGTGCCAGCAGCTTTGGACAGGGAAACTATGGCTACACCTTC. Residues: CASSFGQGNYGYTF.